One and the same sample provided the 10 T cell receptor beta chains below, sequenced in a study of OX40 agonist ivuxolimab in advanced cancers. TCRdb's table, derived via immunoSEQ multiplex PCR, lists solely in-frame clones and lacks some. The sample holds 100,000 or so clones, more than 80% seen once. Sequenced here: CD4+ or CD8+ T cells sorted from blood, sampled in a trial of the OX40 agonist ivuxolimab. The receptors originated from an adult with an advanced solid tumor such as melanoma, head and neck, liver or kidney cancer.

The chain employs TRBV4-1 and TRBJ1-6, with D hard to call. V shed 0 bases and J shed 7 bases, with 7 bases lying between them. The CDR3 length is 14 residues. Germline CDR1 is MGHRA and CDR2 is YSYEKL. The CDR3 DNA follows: TGCGCCAGCAGCCAAGACCAGGCGAATTCACCCCTCCACTTT. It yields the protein CASSQDQANSPLHF.

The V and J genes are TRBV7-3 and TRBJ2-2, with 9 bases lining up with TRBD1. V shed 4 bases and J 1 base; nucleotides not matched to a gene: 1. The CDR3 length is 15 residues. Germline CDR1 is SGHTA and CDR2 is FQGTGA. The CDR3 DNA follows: TGTGCCAGCAGCTCGGGACAGGGGAACACCGGGGAGCTGTTTTTT. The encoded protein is CASSSGQGNTGELFF.

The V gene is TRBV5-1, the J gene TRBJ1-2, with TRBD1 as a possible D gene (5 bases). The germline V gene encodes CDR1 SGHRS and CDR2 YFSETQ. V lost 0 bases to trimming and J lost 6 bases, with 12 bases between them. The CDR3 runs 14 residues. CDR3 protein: CASSLAIGANGYTF. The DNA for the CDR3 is TGCGCCAGCAGCTTGGCCATCGGGGCGAATGGCTACACCTTC.

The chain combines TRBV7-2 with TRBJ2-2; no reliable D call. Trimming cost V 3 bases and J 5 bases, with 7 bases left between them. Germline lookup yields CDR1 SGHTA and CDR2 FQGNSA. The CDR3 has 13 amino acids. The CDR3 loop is CASSFKGTGELFF. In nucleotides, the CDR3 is TGTGCCAGCAGCTTTAAAGGGACCGGGGAGCTGTTTTTT.

The CDR3 here is CASSLGGTQYF. For the CDR3, the DNA is TGTGCCAGCAGCTTGGGGGGTACGCAGTATTTT. V and J are TRBV5-6 and TRBJ2-3; D is ambiguous. Germline V gene data show CDR1 as SGHDT and CDR2 as YYEEEE. The CDR3 sequence is 11 residues long. Trimming took 0 bases from V and 8 from J, leaving 4 bases between them.

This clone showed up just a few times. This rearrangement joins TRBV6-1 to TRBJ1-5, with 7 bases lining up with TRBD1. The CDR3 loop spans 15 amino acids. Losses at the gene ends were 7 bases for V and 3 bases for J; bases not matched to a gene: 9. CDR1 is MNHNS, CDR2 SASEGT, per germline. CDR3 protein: CASTPQGGLNQPQHF. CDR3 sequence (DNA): TGTGCCAGCACCCCTCAGGGGGGCCTCAATCAGCCCCAGCATTTT.

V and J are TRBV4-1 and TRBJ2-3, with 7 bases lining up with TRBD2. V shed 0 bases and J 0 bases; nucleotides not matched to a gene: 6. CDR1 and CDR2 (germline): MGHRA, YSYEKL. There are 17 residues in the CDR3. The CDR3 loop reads CASSQEAGAGSTDTQYF. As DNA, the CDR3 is TGCGCCAGCAGCCAAGAGGCGGGAGCGGGGAGCACAGATACGCAGTATTTT.

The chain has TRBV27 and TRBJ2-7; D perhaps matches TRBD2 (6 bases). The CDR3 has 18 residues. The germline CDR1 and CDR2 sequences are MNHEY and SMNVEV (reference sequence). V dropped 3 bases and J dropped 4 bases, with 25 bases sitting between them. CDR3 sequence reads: CASSFEEPGDGSLYEQYF. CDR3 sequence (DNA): TGTGCCAGCAGTTTTGAAGAACCGGGAGATGGCTCCCTTTACGAGCAGTACTTC.

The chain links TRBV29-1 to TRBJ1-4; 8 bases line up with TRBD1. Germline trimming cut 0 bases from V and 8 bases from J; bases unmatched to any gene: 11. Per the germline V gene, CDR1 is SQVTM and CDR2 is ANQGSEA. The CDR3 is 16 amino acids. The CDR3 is CSVEDPWTGSGEKLFF. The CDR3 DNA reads TGCAGCGTTGAAGATCCCTGGACAGGGTCAGGGGAAAAACTGTTTTTT.

The CDR3, as DNA: TGTGCTAGTGTCGGACTAGCGGGGAACACCGGGGAGCTGTTTTTT. It yields the protein CASVGLAGNTGELFF. The chain employs TRBV12-5 and TRBJ2-2; 11 positions agree with TRBD2. This CDR3 comprises 15 residues. The germline V gene encodes CDR1 LGHNT and CDR2 FRNRAP. Trimming took 7 bases from V and 1 from J; bases not matched to a gene: 2.